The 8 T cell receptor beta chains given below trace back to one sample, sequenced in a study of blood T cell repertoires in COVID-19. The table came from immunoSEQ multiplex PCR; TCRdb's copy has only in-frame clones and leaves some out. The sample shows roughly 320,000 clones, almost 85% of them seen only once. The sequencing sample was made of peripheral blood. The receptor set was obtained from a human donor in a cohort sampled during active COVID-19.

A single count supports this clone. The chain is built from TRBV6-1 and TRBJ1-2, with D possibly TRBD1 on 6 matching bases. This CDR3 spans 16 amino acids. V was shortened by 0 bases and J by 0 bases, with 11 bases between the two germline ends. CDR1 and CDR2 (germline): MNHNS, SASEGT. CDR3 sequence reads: CASSEALDRSNYGYTF. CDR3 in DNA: TGTGCCAGCAGTGAAGCGCTGGACAGATCTAACTATGGCTACACCTTC.

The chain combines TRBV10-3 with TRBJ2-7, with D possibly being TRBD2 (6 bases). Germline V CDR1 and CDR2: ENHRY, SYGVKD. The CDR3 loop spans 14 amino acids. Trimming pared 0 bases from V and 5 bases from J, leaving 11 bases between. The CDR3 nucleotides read TGTGCCATCAGTGAGTCGGGAGGATCCCACGAGCAGTACTTC. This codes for CAISESGGSHEQYF.

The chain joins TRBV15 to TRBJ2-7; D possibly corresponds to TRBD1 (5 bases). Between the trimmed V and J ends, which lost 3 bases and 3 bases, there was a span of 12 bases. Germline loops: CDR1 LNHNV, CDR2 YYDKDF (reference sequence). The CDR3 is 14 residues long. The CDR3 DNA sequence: TGTGCCACCAGCAGGAAAAGGGGTGACTACGAGCAGTACTTC. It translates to CATSRKRGDYEQYF.

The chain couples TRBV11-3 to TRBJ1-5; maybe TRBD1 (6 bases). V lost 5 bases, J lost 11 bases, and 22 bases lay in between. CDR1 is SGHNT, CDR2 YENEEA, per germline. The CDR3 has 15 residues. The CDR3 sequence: CASSPRGALSAAQHF. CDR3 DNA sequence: TGTGCCAGCAGCCCCCGGGGGGCCTTATCAGCGGCCCAGCATTTT.

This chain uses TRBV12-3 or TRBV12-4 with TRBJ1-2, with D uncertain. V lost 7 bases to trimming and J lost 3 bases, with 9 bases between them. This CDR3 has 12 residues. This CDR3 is CASNGLHYGYTF. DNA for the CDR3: TGTGCCAGCAACGGACTACACTATGGCTACACCTTC.

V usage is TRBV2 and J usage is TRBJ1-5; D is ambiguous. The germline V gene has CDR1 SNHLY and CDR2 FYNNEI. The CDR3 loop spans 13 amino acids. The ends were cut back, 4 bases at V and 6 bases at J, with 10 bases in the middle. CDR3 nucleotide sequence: TGTGCCAGCAGTGTAGAGGAAGTTCAGCCCCAGCATTTT. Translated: CASSVEEVQPQHF.

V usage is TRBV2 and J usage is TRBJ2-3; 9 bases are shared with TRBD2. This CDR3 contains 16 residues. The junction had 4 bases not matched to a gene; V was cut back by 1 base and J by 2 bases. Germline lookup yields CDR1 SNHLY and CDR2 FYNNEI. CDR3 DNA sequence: TGTGCCAGCAGTGAAGTGTCTAGCGGGGCCACAGATACGCAGTATTTT. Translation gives CASSEVSSGATDTQYF.

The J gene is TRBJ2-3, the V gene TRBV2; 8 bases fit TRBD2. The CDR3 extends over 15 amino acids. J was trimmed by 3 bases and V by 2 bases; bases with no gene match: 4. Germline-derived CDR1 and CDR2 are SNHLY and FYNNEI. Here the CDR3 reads CASSEREGGTDTQYF. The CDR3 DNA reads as TGTGCCAGCAGTGAACGGGAGGGAGGTACAGATACGCAGTATTTT.